The text below deals with one T cell receptor (beta chain). Its antigen is undetermined. This entry comes from a study of cytomegalovirus exposure and HLA in healthy donors. Findings and caveats of the study: Later analysis indicated greater clonal expansion among HLA-associated TCR beta chains than among equally common other chains. Investigators reported under 200 TCR beta chains as tied to cytomegalovirus. Association of 17,000 or so TCR beta sequences with HLA alleles was found at 0.05 false discovery rate in a later analysis.

60 Vbeta and 13 Jbeta primers were used in PCR. Method: immunoSEQ multiplex PCR; TCRdb's copy keeps in-frame clones and lacks some. The repertoire shows around 130,000 clones; the top ten hold about 1.4%. The sequencing input was PBMCs. The TCR sequence derives from a middle-aged woman in good health and CMV-seronegative.

The CDR3 DNA sequence: TGTGCCAGCAGTTTGGGGCAGGACAGGGCCGACTCTGGAAACACCATATATTTT. Amino acid sequence: CASSLGQDRADSGNTIYF. The V call is TRBV28, the J call TRBJ1-3; 8 bases map to TRBD1. Trimming took 3 bases from V and 0 from J; bases not matched to a gene: 10. The CDR3 sequence is 18 residues long. Germline V CDR1 and CDR2: MDHEN, SYDVKM.